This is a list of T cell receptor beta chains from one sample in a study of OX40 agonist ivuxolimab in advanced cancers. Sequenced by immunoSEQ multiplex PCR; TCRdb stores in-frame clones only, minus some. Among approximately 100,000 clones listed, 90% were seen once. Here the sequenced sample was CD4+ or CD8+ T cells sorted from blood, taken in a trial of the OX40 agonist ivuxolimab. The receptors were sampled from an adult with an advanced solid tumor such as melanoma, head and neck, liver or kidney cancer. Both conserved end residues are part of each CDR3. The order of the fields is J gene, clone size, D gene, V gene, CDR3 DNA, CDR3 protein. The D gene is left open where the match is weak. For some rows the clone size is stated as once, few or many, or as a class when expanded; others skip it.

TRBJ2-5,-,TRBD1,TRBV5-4,TGTGCCAGCAGCAGAACACTACAGGGGGGTGGCGAGACCCAGTACTTC,CASSRTLQGGGETQYF
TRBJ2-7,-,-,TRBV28,TGTGCCAGCAGTTCCCCCTCGGCAGGGAAATCCTACGAGCAGTACTTC,CASSSPSAGKSYEQYF
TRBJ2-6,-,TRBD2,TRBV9,TGTGCCAGCAGCGCAGAACTCGGCACTAGCGGGGCTCCTGGGGCCAACGTCCTGACTTTC,CASSAELGTSGAPGANVLTF
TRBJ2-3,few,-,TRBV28,TGTGCCAGCACCAAGGGTAGATCAGATACGCAGTATTTT,CASTKGRSDTQYF
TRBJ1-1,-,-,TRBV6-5,TGTGCCAGCAGCCGAGGCGGGGGGCGGAACACTGAAGCTTTCTTT,CASSRGGGRNTEAFF
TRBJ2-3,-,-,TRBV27,TGTGCCAGCAGTTATAAGTCGCTGGGTGATACGCAGTATTTT,CASSYKSLGDTQYF
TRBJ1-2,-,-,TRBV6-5,TGTGCCACCGAACCATACTCGGGGCGTAGCTATGGCTACACCTTC,CATEPYSGRSYGYTF
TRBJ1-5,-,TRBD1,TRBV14,TGTGCCAGCAGCCAAGATCCCGGAGTAGGGACAGGGGAGGATCAGCCCCAGCATTTT,CASSQDPGVGTGEDQPQHF
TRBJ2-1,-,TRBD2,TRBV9,TGTGCCAGCAGCGTAGAAAGCGGGGCTTACAATGAGCAGTTCTTC,CASSVESGAYNEQFF
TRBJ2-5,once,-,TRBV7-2,TGTGCCAGCAGCTTAGGGGTTAGCGCCTCACTGAGGGAGACCCAGTACTTC,CASSLGVSASLRETQYF
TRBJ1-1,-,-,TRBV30,TGTGCCTGGACTCGGGGGGCAGTAGGCACTGAAGCTTTCTTT,CAWTRGAVGTEAFF
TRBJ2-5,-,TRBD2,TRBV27,TGTGCCAGCAGTTCCCACGGGGGGGGGCGTGAGACCCAGTACTTC,CASSSHGGGRETQYF
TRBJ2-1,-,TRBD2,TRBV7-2,TGTGCCAGCAGCTTAGGAAAGGGACTAGCCAATCCCTCCTACAATGAGCAGTTCTTC,CASSLGKGLANPSYNEQFF
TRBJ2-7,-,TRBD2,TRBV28,TGTGCCAGCAGTTTGGGACTAGCGGGGAATATCTTATCCTCCTACGAGCAGTACTTC,CASSLGLAGNILSSYEQYF
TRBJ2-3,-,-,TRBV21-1,TGTGCCAGCCCAAGTGGCCACCACGCCTCGCAGTATTTT,CASPSGHHASQYF
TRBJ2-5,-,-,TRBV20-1,TGCAGTGCAAGGAGGGGGGAGACCCAGTACTTC,CSARRGETQYF
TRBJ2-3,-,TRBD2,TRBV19,TGTGCCAGTAGATTACTAGCGGCTAGCACAGATACGCAGTATTTT,CASRLLAASTDTQYF
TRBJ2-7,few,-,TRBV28,TGTGCCAGCAGTCCGTTGGACGTGGGGCTCAAGCAGTACTTC,CASSPLDVGLKQYF
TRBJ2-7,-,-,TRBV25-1,TGTGCCACTACAGGTAGATTAAAAGGGGTGCAGTACTTC,CATTGRLKGVQYF
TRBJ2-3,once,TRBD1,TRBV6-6,TGTGCCAGCAGGGACAGGGGGTTTGCAGATACGCAGTATTTT,CASRDRGFADTQYF
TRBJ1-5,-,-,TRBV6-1,TGTGCCAGCAGTGTAGGATGGGGCAATCAGCCCCAGCATTTT,CASSVGWGNQPQHF
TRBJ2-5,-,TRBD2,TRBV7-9,TGTGCCAGCAGCTTAGGACTAGCGGGATATCGGGGAGAGACCCAGTACTTC,CASSLGLAGYRGETQYF
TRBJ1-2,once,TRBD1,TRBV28,TGTGCCAGCGCAACAGGGGCTAACTATGGCTACACCTTC,CASATGANYGYTF
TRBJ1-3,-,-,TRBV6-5,TGTGCCAGCAGGGCGCACTCTGGAAACACCATATATTTT,CASRAHSGNTIYF
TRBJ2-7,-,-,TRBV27,TGTGCCAGCAGGAGCGGTAGCTCCTACGAGCAGTACTTC,CASRSGSSYEQYF
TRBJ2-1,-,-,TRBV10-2,TGCGCCAGCAGTGAGGCGAGGGGCGGGGTCCCCTACAATGAGCAGTTCTTC,CASSEARGGVPYNEQFF
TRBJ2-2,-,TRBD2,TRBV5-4,TGTGCCAGCGGGGAGGGAGGGAACACCGGGGAGCTGTTTTTT,CASGEGGNTGELFF
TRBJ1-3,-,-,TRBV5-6,TGTGCCAGCAGCCCCGGCCCCCGAGGAAACACCATATATTTT,CASSPGPRGNTIYF
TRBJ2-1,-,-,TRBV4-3,TGCGCCAGCAGCCAAGTCATCACGGTTGCTCAGCAGTTCTTC,CASSQVITVAQQFF
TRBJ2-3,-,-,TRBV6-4,TGTGTGCCAGATACCTGTCGCGACACGTTTAACGCAGATACGCAGTATTTT,CVPDTCRDTFNADTQYF
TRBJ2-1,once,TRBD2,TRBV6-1,TGTGCCAGCAGTGATAGGCGAACCGGGACTAGCGGAAATGAGCAGTTCTTC,CASSDRRTGTSGNEQFF
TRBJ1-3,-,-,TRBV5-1,TGCGCCAGCAGCTTGGAGCATGCCCCTGGAAACACCATATATTTT,CASSLEHAPGNTIYF
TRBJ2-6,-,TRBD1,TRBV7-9,TGTGCCAGCAGCTTTCCGACGATTACAGGGGTGGCTGGGGCCAACGTCCTGACTTTC,CASSFPTITGVAGANVLTF
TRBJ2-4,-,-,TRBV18,TGTGCCAGCTCACCCCAAGAGCCAATGCGGCTCAAAAACATTCAGTACTTC,CASSPQEPMRLKNIQYF
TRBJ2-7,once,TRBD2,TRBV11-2,TGTGCCAGCAGCTCCCGGACTAGTTTCTCCGAGCAGTACTTC,CASSSRTSFSEQYF
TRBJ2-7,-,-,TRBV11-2,TGTGCCAGCAGCTTAAGGCCGCAGGACGAGCAGTACTTC,CASSLRPQDEQYF
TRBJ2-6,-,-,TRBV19,TGTGCCAGTAGTAACAGACGGGCCTCTGGGGCCAACGTCCTGACTTTC,CASSNRRASGANVLTF
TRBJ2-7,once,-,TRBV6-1,TGTGCCACCACACAGGGTACCTACGAGCAGTACTTC,CATTQGTYEQYF
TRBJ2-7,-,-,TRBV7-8,TGTGCCAGCAGCTACCAGGGGTCCCTCTTGAACGAGCAGTACTTC,CASSYQGSLLNEQYF
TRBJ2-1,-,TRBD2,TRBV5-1,TGCGCCAGCAGCTCCACGACTAGCGGGAGCTCCTACAATGAGCAGTTCTTC,CASSSTTSGSSYNEQFF
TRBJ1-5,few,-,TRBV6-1,TGTGCCAGCAGTGAAGTAGGACCCCAGCATTTT,CASSEVGPQHF
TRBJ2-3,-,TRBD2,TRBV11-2,TGTGCCAGCAGCCCGCCGGGACTAGCGGGAGCAGATACGCAGTATTTT,CASSPPGLAGADTQYF
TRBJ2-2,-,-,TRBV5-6,TGTGCCAGCAGCTTGGCAATGGGAGGGGGCGACACCGGGGAGCTGTTTTTT,CASSLAMGGGDTGELFF
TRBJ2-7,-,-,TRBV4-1,TGCGCCAGCAGCCAAGGCGGACCGGGACCATACGAGCAGTACTTC,CASSQGGPGPYEQYF
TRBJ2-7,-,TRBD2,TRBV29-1,TGCAGCGTTGCGCGGGGGGCTTCCTACGAGCAGTACTTC,CSVARGASYEQYF
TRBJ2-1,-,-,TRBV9,TGTGCCAGTAGCCCCTCTAGCGACAGCTCCTACAATGAGCAGTTCTTC,CASSPSSDSSYNEQFF
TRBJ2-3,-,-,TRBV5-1,TGCGCCAGCAGCGTGACAGTGGATACGCAGTATTTT,CASSVTVDTQYF
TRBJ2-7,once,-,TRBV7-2,TGTGCCAGCAGCTTCGGGACTCGCTACGAGCAGTACTTC,CASSFGTRYEQYF
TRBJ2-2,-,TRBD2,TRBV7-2,TGTGCCAGCAGCTTAGCCGCTAGCGGGGGTTCGAACACCGGGGAGCTGTTTTTT,CASSLAASGGSNTGELFF
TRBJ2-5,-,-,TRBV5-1,TGCGCCAGCAGCTTGAGCCCGGGGCAAGAGACCCAGTACTTC,CASSLSPGQETQYF
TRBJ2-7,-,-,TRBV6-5,TGTGCCAGCAGTCTTACCGACAGGTTCTACGAGCAGTACTTC,CASSLTDRFYEQYF
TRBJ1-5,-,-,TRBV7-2,TGTGCCAGCAGCCGCCCGGGCGGGGGAAATCAGCCCCAGCATTTT,CASSRPGGGNQPQHF
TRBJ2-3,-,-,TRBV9,TGTGCCAGCAGCGTAGACTCCAACACAGATACGCAGTATTTT,CASSVDSNTDTQYF